The 16 T cell receptor beta chains given below trace back to one sample, sequenced in a study of blood T cell repertoires in COVID-19. Assay used: immunoSEQ multiplex PCR; TCRdb lists only in-frame clones, some missing. The data contain approximately 160,000 clones, approximately 80% of them singletons. Sequencing input: PBMCs or T cells enriched from blood (not recorded which). Source of these receptors: a woman aged 50 to 65 who had recovered from COVID-19.

This clone was detected a few times. A junction end diverges from the germline sequence, so it may reflect a read error. The chain uses TRBV5-6 and TRBJ1-1, with D tentatively TRBD1 (6 bases). The CDR3 consists of 15 residues. Per germline, CDR1 SGHDT and CDR2 YYEEEE. The CDR3 here is CDSSLAGGVNTEAFF. CDR3 DNA: TGTGACAGCAGCTTGGCGGGGGGCGTGAACACTGAAGCTTTCTTT.

V usage is TRBV11-2 and J usage is TRBJ2-3, with a tentative D call TRBD2 (6 bases). V dropped 1 base and J dropped 7 bases, with 21 bases sitting between them. This CDR3 has 17 amino acids. Germline CDR1 reads SGHAT; CDR2 reads FQNNGV. CDR3: CASSLVAGTRRAYTQYF. CDR3 sequence (DNA): TGTGCCAGCAGCTTAGTGGCAGGGACCCGGAGGGCATATACGCAGTATTTT.

The V gene is TRBV18, the J gene TRBJ2-1, with D maybe TRBD2 (6 bases). The CDR3 loop spans 15 amino acids. V lost 5 bases and J lost 4, with 15 bases in between. Looked up from germline, CDR1 is KGHSH and CDR2 is LQKENI. As DNA, the CDR3 is TGTGCCAGCTCATTAGCGTCGGGGGAATACAATGAGCAGTTCTTC. Its translation: CASSLASGEYNEQFF.

The chain carries TRBV5-6 and TRBJ2-7; 9 bases are a match to TRBD2. Trimming at V came to 1 base and at J to 0 bases, leaving 11 bases not matched to a gene. The CDR3 is 18 amino acids. Per germline, CDR1 SGHDT and CDR2 YYEEEE. CDR3 bases: TGTGCCAGCAGCTTGAGGCGGAGTCTACTAGCGGGCTCCTACGAGCAGTACTTC. The encoded protein is CASSLRRSLLAGSYEQYF.

J is TRBJ1-2 and V is TRBV4-3, with 8 positions matching TRBD1. The CDR3 sequence is 15 residues long. The germline V gene encodes CDR1 LGHNA and CDR2 YSLEER. The trim removed 0 bases at V and 7 bases at J, leaving 7 bases unmatched. DNA for the CDR3: TGCGCCAGCAGCCAAGATTCGACAGGGGTATCTGGCTACACCTTC. The encoded protein is CASSQDSTGVSGYTF.

This chain joins TRBV19 and TRBJ2-7; 9 bases are a match to TRBD1. The germline CDR1 and CDR2 sequences are LNHDA and SQIVND (reference sequence). The V gene end was trimmed by 6 bases and the J gene end by 5 bases; junction bases not matched to a gene: 5. The CDR3 totals 13 residues. This CDR3 is CASSTDRGNEQYF. The CDR3 DNA follows: TGTGCCAGTAGCACGGACAGGGGCAACGAGCAGTACTTC.

The gene calls are TRBV24-1 and TRBJ1-5; 8 nucleotides match TRBD1. J lost 13 bases, V lost 4 bases, and 5 bases had no gene match. The CDR3 spans 12 residues. CDR1 KGHDR and CDR2 SFDVKD come from the germline V gene. This CDR3 reads CATSDWTGLQHF. CDR3 nucleotides: TGTGCCACCAGTGACTGGACAGGGCTTCAGCATTTT.

This chain joins TRBV19 and TRBJ1-4; a weak D match, TRBD1 (5 bases). V was cut by 6 bases and J by 0 bases, with 8 bases left in between. This CDR3 has 14 amino acids. Germline V gene lookup returns CDR1 LNHDA and CDR2 SQIVND (reference sequence). Here the CDR3 reads CASRPTATNEKLFF. In DNA form, the CDR3 reads TGTGCCAGTAGACCGACAGCAACTAATGAAAAACTGTTTTTT.

This chain links TRBV19 with TRBJ2-2; 7 nucleotides agree with TRBD2. Trimming at V came to 5 bases and at J to 0 bases, leaving 3 bases not matched to a gene. CDR1 is LNHDA, CDR2 SQIVND, per germline (reference sequence). The CDR3 is made up of 15 amino acids. CDR3 sequence (DNA): TGTGCCAGTAGTGGGAGGGAACCGAACACCGGGGAGCTGTTTTTT. This codes for CASSGREPNTGELFF.

This sequence joins TRBV18 and TRBJ2-5; 7 positions match TRBD2. This CDR3 contains 13 residues. V was clipped by 6 bases and J by 2 bases; unmatched bases: 3. Per germline, CDR1 KGHSH and CDR2 LQKENI. For the CDR3, the DNA is TGTGCCAGCTCCTCGGGGGGTCAAGAGACCCAGTACTTC. Translation: CASSSGGQETQYF.

The chain links TRBV11-3 to TRBJ1-3, with D maybe TRBD1 (5 bases). CDR3 size: 18 residues. Trimming left V 4 bases short and J 0 bases short, with 19 bases between. Germline V gene data show CDR1 as SGHNT and CDR2 as YENEEA. CDR3 sequence: CASSSGRRGLLSGNTIYF. DNA for the CDR3: TGTGCCAGCAGCTCCGGCCGGAGGGGTCTCCTCTCTGGAAACACCATATATTTT.

This sequence joins TRBV11-1 and TRBJ1-1, with 7 bases fitting TRBD1. The V segment lost 5 bases and the J segment 0 bases; nucleotides outside the gene matches: 9. This CDR3 has 16 residues. Germline CDR1 SGHAT, CDR2 FQDESV (reference sequence). CDR3 in DNA: TGTGCCAGCAGCCCTAGGACAGGTGTTTTGAACACTGAAGCTTTCTTT. It encodes CASSPRTGVLNTEAFF.

The genes are TRBV7-9 and TRBJ1-3; D gene uncertain. V gave up 5 bases and J gave up 8 bases, with 10 bases separating them. Germline V CDR1 and CDR2: SEHNR, FQNEAQ (reference sequence). This CDR3 region has 12 residues. Written as DNA, the CDR3 is TGTGCCAGCAGCCACGTGCCGGACACCATATATTTT. Amino acids: CASSHVPDTIYF.

The chain joins TRBV14 to TRBJ1-2, with 7 nucleotides matching TRBD1. V lost 5 bases, J lost 2 bases, and 2 bases stayed unmatched. CDR1 and CDR2 (germline): SGHDN, FVKESK. The CDR3 is 13 amino acids. CDR3 nucleotides: TGTGCCAGCAGCACGACAGGGAACTATGGCTACACCTTC. As protein: CASSTTGNYGYTF.

The rearrangement links TRBV10-3 to TRBJ2-3, with 13 bases matching TRBD2. Germline-derived CDR1 and CDR2 are ENHRY and SYGVKD. V shed 10 bases, J shed 3 bases, and the junction held 13 bases outside the gene matches. The CDR3 loop spans 17 amino acids. The CDR3 sequence is CATPGLAGFHPTDTQYF. DNA of the CDR3: TGTGCCACCCCGGGACTAGCGGGATTTCACCCTACAGATACGCAGTATTTT.

This clone was detected once. The chain carries TRBV10-3 and TRBJ2-7; 8 bases are shared with TRBD2. V shed 3 bases and J 2 bases; nucleotides not matched to a gene: 3. CDR3 length: 14 amino acids. Germline V gene sequence: CDR1 ENHRY, CDR2 SYGVKD. The CDR3, as DNA: TGTGCCATCAGTGACACGCGGGAGGCCTACGAGCAGTACTTC. Translation gives CAISDTREAYEQYF.